This T cell receptor (beta chain) was identified in a study of neurological immune-mediated disorders. Germline V lookup: CDR1 KGHSH, CDR2 LQKENI. This CDR3 is built from 17 residues. Deletions cut 4 bases from V and 7 bases from J, with 23 bases between. By 5'RACE with 10-nucleotide random UMIs, the cDNA was made. TCRdb passed the 5' RACE reads through MiXCR, listing each CDR3 protein once. Altogether tens of thousands of distinct CDR3 sequences are present, more than 4.5% being singletons, with the ten largest covering about 10%. Study observations and caveats: In HTLV-1-associated myelopathy, TCR clonal expansion was greatest, and in multiple sclerosis it was least, below healthy controls.

The sample holds a few counts of this clonotype. Antigen: not known. The receptor comes from a young man in good health. The sample comprised CD4+ T cells from blood. The V call is TRBV18, the J call TRBJ2-1; no clear D gene. DNA of the CDR3: TGTGCCAGCTCACACCTGTTTCCGCGCACACCCCAAAATGAGCAGTTCTTC. Its protein product is CASSHLFPRTPQNEQFF.